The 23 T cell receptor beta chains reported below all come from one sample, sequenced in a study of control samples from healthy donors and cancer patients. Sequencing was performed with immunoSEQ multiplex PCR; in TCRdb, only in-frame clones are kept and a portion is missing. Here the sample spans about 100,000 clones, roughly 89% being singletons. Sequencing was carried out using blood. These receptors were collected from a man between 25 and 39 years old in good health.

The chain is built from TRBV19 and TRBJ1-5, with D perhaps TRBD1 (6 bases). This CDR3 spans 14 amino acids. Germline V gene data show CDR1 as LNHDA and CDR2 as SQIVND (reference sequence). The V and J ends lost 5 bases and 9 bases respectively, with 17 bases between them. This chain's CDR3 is CASSLHRDPRPQHF. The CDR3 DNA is TGTGCCAGTAGTCTCCACAGGGACCCACGGCCCCAGCATTTT.

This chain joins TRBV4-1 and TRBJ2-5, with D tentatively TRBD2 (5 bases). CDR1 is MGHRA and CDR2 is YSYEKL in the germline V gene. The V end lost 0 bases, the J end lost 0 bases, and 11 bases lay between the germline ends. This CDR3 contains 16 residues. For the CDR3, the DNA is TGCGCCAGCAGCCAAGATTTAGTGAGGGACCAAGAGACCCAGTACTTC. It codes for CASSQDLVRDQETQYF.

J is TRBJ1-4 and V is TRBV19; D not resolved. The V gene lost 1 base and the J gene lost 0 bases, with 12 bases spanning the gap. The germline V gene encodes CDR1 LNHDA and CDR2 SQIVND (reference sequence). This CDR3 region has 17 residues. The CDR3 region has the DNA TGTGCCAGTAGTATAGCGGCAGCACTCGCAACTAATGAAAAACTGTTTTTT. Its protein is CASSIAAALATNEKLFF.

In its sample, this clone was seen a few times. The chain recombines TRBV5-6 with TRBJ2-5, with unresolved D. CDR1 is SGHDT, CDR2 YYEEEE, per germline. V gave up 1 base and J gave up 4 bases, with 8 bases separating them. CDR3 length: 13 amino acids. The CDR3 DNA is TGTGCCAGCAGCTTGAACCCGGGAGAGACCCAGTACTTC. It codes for CASSLNPGETQYF.

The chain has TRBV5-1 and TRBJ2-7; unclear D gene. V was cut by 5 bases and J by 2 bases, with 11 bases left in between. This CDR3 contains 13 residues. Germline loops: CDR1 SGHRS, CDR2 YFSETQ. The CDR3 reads CASRTQEPYEQYF. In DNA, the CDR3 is TGCGCCAGCAGGACCCAGGAACCCTACGAGCAGTACTTC. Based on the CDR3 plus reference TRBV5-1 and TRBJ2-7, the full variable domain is KAGVTQTPRYLIKTRGQQVTLSCSPISGHRSVSWYQQTPGQGLQFLFEYFSETQRNKGNFPGRFSGRQFSNSRSEMNVSTLELGDSALYLCASRTQEPYEQYFGPGTRLTVT.

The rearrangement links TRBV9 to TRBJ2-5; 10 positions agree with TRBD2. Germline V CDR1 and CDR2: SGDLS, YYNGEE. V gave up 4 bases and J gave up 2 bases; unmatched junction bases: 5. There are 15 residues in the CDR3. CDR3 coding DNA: TGTGCCAGCAGCCATGGACTAGCGGTTCAAGAGACCCAGTACTTC. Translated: CASSHGLAVQETQYF.

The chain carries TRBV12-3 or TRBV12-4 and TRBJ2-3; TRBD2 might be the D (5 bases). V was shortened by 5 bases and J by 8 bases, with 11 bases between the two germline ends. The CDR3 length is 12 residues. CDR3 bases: TGTGCCAGCAGTCCCAGAGAGGGTACGCAGTATTTT. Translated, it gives CASSPREGTQYF.

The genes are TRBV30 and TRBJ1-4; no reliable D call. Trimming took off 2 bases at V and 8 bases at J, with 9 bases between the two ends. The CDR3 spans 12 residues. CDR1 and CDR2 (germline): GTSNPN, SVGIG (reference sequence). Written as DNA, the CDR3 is TGTGCCTGGAGTTGGTTGGGGGAAAAACTGTTTTTT. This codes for CAWSWLGEKLFF.

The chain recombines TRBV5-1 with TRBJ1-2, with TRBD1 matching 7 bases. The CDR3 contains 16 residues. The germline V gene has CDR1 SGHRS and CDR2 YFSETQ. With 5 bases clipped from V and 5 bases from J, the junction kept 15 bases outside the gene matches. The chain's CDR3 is CASRGDSGQRIYGYTF. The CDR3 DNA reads TGCGCCAGCAGAGGAGACTCGGGACAGCGAATATATGGCTACACCTTC.

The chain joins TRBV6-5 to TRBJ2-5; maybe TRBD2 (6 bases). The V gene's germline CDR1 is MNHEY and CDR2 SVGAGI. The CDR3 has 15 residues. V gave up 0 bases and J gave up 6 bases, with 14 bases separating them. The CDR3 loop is CASSYSRDPGKTQYF. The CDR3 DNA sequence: TGTGCCAGCAGTTACTCGCGGGACCCAGGGAAGACCCAGTACTTC.

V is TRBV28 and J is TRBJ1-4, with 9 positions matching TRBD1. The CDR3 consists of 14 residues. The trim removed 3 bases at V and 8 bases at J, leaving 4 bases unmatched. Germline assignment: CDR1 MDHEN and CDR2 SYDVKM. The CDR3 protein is CASSLGQGQEKLFF. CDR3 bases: TGTGCCAGCAGTTTGGGACAGGGCCAGGAAAAACTGTTTTTT. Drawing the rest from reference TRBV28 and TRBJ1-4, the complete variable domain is DVKVTQSSRYLVKRTGEKVFLECVQDMDHENMFWYRQDPGLGLRLIYFSYDVKMKEKGDIPEGYSVSREKKERFSLILESASTNQTSMYLCASSLGQGQEKLFFGSGTQLSVL.

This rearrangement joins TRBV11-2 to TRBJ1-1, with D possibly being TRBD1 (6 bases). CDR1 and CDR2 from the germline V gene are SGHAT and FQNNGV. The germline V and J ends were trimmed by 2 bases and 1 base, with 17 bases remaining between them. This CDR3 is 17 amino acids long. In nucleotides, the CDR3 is TGTGCCAGCAGCTTATGGCGGCCAGGACAGTCGAACACTGAAGCTTTCTTT. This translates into CASSLWRPGQSNTEAFF. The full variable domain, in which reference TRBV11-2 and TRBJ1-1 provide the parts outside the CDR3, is EAGVAQSPRYKIIEKRQSVAFWCNPISGHATLYWYQQILGQGPKLLIQFQNNGVVDDSQLPKDRFSAERLKGVDSTLKIQPAKLEDSAVYLCASSLWRPGQSNTEAFFGQGTRLTVV.

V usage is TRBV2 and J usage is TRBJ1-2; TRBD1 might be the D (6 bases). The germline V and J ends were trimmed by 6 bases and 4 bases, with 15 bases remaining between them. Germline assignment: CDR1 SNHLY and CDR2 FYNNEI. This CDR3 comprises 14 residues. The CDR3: CASRQSGTPYGYTF. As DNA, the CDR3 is TGTGCCAGCAGGCAATCCGGGACACCCTATGGCTACACCTTC. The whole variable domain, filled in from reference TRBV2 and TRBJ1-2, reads EPEVTQTPSHQVTQMGQEVILRCVPISNHLYFYWYRQILGQKVEFLVSFYNNEISEKSEIFDDQFSVERPDGSNFTLKIRSTKLEDSAMYFCASRQSGTPYGYTFGSGTRLTVV.

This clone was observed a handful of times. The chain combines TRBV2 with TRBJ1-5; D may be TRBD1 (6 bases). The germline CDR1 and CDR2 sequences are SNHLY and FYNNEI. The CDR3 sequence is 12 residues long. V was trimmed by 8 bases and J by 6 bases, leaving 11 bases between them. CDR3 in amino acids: CASHATGQPQHF. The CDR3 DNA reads TGTGCCAGCCATGCGACAGGTCAGCCCCAGCATTTT.

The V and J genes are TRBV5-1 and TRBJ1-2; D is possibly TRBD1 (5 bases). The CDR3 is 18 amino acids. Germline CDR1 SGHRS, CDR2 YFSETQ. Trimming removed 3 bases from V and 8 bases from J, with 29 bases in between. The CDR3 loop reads CASSYTVARQGDLSGYTF. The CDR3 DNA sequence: TGCGCCAGCAGCTATACGGTCGCGCGTCAGGGTGACCTATCCGGCTACACCTTC.

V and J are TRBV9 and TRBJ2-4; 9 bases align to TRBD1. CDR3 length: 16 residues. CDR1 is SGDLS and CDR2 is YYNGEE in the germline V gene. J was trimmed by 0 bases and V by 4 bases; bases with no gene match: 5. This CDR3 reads CASSPRQGVAKNIQYF. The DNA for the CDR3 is TGTGCCAGCAGCCCTCGACAGGGGGTAGCCAAAAACATTCAGTACTTC.

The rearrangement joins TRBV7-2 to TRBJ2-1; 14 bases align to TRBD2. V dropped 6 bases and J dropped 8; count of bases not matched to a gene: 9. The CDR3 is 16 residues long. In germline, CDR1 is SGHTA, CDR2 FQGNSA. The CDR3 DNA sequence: TGTGCCAGCAGTCCCCCGGGACTAGCGGGAGTGGATGAGCAGTTCTTC. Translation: CASSPPGLAGVDEQFF.

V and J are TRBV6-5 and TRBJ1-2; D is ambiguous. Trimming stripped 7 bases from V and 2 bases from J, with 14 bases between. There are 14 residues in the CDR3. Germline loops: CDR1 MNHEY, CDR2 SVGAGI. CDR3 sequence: CASIISDGNYGYTF. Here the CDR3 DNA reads TGTGCCAGCATTATTTCGGACGGGAACTATGGCTACACCTTC.

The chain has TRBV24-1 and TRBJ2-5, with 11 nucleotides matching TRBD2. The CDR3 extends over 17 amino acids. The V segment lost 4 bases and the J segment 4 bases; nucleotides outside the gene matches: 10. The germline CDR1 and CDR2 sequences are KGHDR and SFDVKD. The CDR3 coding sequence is TGTGCCACCAGTGACCCTCGGGGTAGCGGGGGGGGAGAGACCCAGTACTTC. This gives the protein CATSDPRGSGGGETQYF.

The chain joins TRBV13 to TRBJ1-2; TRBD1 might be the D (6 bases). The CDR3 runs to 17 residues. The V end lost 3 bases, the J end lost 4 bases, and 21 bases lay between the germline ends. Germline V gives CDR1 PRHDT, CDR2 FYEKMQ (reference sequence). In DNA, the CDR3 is TGTGCCAGCAGCTTCGCCTTTGGGGGCGCCGGGGGCTATGGCTACACCTTC. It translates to CASSFAFGGAGGYGYTF. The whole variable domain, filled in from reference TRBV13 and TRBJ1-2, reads AAGVIQSPRHLIKEKRETATLKCYPIPRHDTVYWYQQGPGQDPQFLISFYEKMQSDKGSIPDRFSAQQFSDYHSELNMSSLELGDSALYFCASSFAFGGAGGYGYTFGSGTRLTVV.

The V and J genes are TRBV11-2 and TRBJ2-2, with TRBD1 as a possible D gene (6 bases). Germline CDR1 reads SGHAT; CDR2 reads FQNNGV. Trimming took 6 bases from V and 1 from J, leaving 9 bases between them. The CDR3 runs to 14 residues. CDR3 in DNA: TGTGCCAGCAGGGTAGGGGGGAACACCGGGGAGCTGTTTTTT. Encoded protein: CASRVGGNTGELFF.

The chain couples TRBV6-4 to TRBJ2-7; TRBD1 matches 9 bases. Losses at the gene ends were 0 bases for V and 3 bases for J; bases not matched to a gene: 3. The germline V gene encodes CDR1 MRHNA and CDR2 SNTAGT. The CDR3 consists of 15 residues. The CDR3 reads CASSDSGQGIYEQYV. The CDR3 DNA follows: TGTGCCAGCAGTGACTCGGGACAGGGTATCTACGAGCAGTACGTC.

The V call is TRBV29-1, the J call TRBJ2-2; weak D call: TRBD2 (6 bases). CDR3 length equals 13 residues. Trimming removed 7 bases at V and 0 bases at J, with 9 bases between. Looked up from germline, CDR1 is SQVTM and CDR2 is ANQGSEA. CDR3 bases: TGCAGCGCCAGGGACTCGAACACCGGGGAGCTGTTTTTT. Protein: CSARDSNTGELFF.